The 2 T cell receptor beta chains listed next were all sequenced from one sample in a study of blood T cells in healthy people across ages (dated by TCRdb to about 2015). The library was built by means of 5' RACE. Reads for this sample came from an Illumina HiSeq 2500. A second PCR of about 6 to 11 cycles was performed with a sample-barcoded 5' primer and a J-beta primer mix. TCRdb trimmed the raw reads at Q25, called clones with MiXCR and kept productive beta chains. Each entry is one CDR3 protein sequence, shown with its most common DNA and genes. Recorded for this sample are about 2 million distinct CDR3 sequences; roughly 52% of them occurred a single time. The ten top clones hold more than 2% of the sample. Sequencing was carried out using blood. The receptors come from a woman between 35 and 50 years old in good health.

This CDR3 reads CAISPTRTVNSYNEQYF. CDR3 sequence (DNA): TGTGCCATCAGCCCCACACGGACTGTGAACTCCTACAATGAGCAGTACTTC. The V gene is TRBV10-3, the J gene TRBJ2-1, with TRBD2 as a possible D gene (5 bases). The assigned J gene may be wrong: the sequence end matches TRBJ2-7 better. CDR3 length: 17 amino acids. Per germline, CDR1 ENHRY and CDR2 SYGVKD.

The genes are TRBV20-1 and TRBJ1-2, with D perhaps TRBD1 (5 bases). Germline V gives CDR1 DFQATT, CDR2 SNEGSKA (reference sequence). CDR3 length: 15 residues. The V gene lost 4 bases and the J gene lost 3 bases, with 18 bases spanning the gap. For the CDR3, the DNA is TGCAGTGCTACCGAACCCTCAGGGTCCCACTATGGCTACACCTTC. Encoded protein: CSATEPSGSHYGYTF.